This passage covers 32 T cell receptor beta chains from one sample sequenced in a study of blood T cells in healthy people across ages. A J-beta primer mix and a sample-barcoded 5' primer were used in a second PCR of about 7 to 12 cycles. Using its own MiXCR run on the 5' RACE reads, TCRdb lists one record per CDR3 protein. The top ten clones hold over 6.5% of a sample with about 1.4 million distinct CDR3 sequences, roughly 59% of them seen once. The specimen was blood. All receptors come from a man aged 18 to 35 in good health.

The gene calls are TRBV25-1 and TRBJ2-1; unclear D gene. This CDR3 spans 11 amino acids. The V and J ends lost 8 bases and 8 bases respectively, with 10 bases between them. Germline CDR1 reads MGHDK; CDR2 reads SYGVNS. Here the CDR3 DNA reads TGTGCCAGCTCTGCTTCCCATGAGCAGTTCTTC. Its protein is CASSASHEQFF. The complete variable domain, with remaining parts taken from reference TRBV25-1 and TRBJ2-1, reads EADIYQTPRYLVIGTGKKITLECSQTMGHDKMYWYQQDPGMELHLIHYSYGVNSTEKGDLSSESTVSRIRTEHFPLTLESARPSHTSQYLCASSASHEQFFGPGTRLTVL.

This clonotype was seen a few times. J is TRBJ2-4 and V is TRBV12-3 or TRBV12-4; 10 nucleotides agree with TRBD1. The J segment lost 7 bases and the V segment lost 5 bases, leaving 5 bases of the junction unmatched. This CDR3 spans 14 amino acids. The CDR3 loop reads CASSKRTGGNIQYF. CDR3 in DNA: TGTGCCAGCAGTAAGCGGACAGGGGGGAACATTCAGTACTTC.

On this clonotype: A read error may account for a junction end that differs from germline. This chain connects TRBV10-3 to TRBJ2-1, with no clear D. CDR3 length: 16 amino acids. The germline V gene has CDR1 ENHRY and CDR2 SYGVKD. The CDR3 nucleotides are TGCGCCATCAGTGAGTCTCGGCCAAATGCCAACAATGAGCAGTTCTTC. Amino acids: CAISESRPNANNEQFF.

The J gene is TRBJ1-6, the V gene TRBV12-3 or TRBV12-4, with TRBD1 matching over 9 bases. Trimming removed 6 bases from V and 11 bases from J; junction bases left unmatched: 8. The CDR3 is 14 amino acids. CDR3 bases: TGTGCCAGCAGCTCCGGGACAGGGTACACACCCCTCCACTTT. Protein product: CASSSGTGYTPLHF.

V is TRBV7-9 and J is TRBJ2-3, with a weak D call TRBD1 (5 bases). From germline, CDR1 is SEHNR and CDR2 FQNEAQ (reference sequence). Trimming stripped 2 bases from V and 4 bases from J, with 16 bases between. This CDR3 has 16 amino acids. CDR3 residues: CASSLIPGLVADTQYF. The CDR3, as DNA: TGTGCCAGCAGCTTAATCCCAGGGCTTGTAGCAGATACGCAGTATTTT.

This clonotype has only a few counts. The rearrangement joins TRBV6-5 to TRBJ2-6; D is unresolved. The V gene's germline CDR1 is MNHEY and CDR2 SVGAGI. V was trimmed by 0 bases and J by 4 bases, leaving 7 bases between them. This CDR3 region has 15 residues. The CDR3: CASSYSSAGANVLTF. The CDR3, as DNA: TGTGCCAGCAGTTACTCGTCTGCCGGGGCCAACGTCCTGACTTTC.

The rearrangement joins TRBV21-1 to TRBJ1-1; the table's D gene call, TRBD1, was not cross checked with the DNA. TRBV21-1 is tagged as a pseudogene. The CDR3 totals 15 residues. DNA for the CDR3: TGTGCCAGCAGCACCCGGGCGGATCTGAACACTGAAGCTTTCTTT. As protein: CASSTRADLNTEAFF.

The chain links TRBV4-1 to TRBJ1-1; perhaps TRBD1 as D (5 bases). This CDR3 region has 15 residues. Germline V lookup: CDR1 MGHRA, CDR2 YSYEKL. V was trimmed by 1 base and J by 3 bases, leaving 12 bases between them. The CDR3 DNA reads as TGCGCCAGCAGCCAAGTGGTAACAGGTTACACTGAAGCTTTCTTT. This sequence encodes CASSQVVTGYTEAFF.

J is TRBJ2-5 and V is TRBV27, with TRBD2 identical over 9 bases. Judging by the DNA end, TRBJ2-7 fits better; the J call may be wrong. Looked up from germline, CDR1 is MNHEY and CDR2 is SMNVEV (reference sequence). CDR3 length: 15 residues. CDR3 nucleotide sequence: TGTGCCAGCAGGCAAGATAGCGGGGGTCCGGGCGAGCAGTACTTC. This sequence encodes CASRQDSGGPGEQYF.

The chain couples TRBV6-5 to TRBJ2-7; 7 bases line up with TRBD2. The J segment lost 2 bases and the V segment lost 6 bases, leaving 7 bases of the junction unmatched. Germline CDR1 MNHEY, CDR2 SVGAGI. This CDR3 is built from 14 residues. The CDR3 region has the DNA TGTGCCAGCAGGGGTGCCGGGACTACCTACGAGCAGTACTTC. This codes for CASRGAGTTYEQYF.

The chain joins TRBV6-5 to TRBJ2-3, with D hard to call. CDR1 MNHEY and CDR2 SVGAGI come from the germline V gene. Trimming left V 2 bases short and J 0 bases short, with 9 bases between. The CDR3 totals 15 residues. CDR3 residues: CASSYGGYSTDTQYF. CDR3 DNA: TGTGCCAGCAGTTACGGTGGATATAGCACAGATACGCAGTATTTT.

This clonotype was recorded only once. The chain recombines TRBV10-2 with TRBJ1-3, with D perhaps TRBD1 (6 bases). The length of the CDR3 is 15 residues. The V gene's germline CDR1 is WSHSY and CDR2 SAAADI. The ends were cut back, 6 bases at V and 4 bases at J, with 16 bases in the middle. The CDR3 loop reads CASRETGYSGNTIYF. CDR3 sequence (DNA): TGCGCCAGCAGGGAGACAGGTTACTCCGGAAACACCATATATTTT.

This clonotype showed up just a few times. The rearrangement links TRBV29-1 to TRBJ2-3, with D uncertain. Germline V gene data show CDR1 as SQVTM and CDR2 as ANQGSEA. V was clipped by 7 bases and J by 3 bases, with 11 bases between them. This CDR3 has 12 amino acids. The CDR3 sequence is CSGRIRTDTQYF. CDR3 bases: TGCAGCGGCCGGATCAGGACAGATACGCAGTATTTT.

V usage is TRBV27 and J usage is TRBJ2-1; unclear D gene. CDR1 MNHEY and CDR2 SMNVEV come from the germline V gene (reference sequence). The germline V and J ends were trimmed by 5 bases and 4 bases, with 12 bases remaining between them. CDR3 length: 14 residues. In DNA form, the CDR3 reads TGTGCCAGCAGTCCATCGGACGCATACAATGAGCAGTTCTTC. Its translation: CASSPSDAYNEQFF.

The rearrangement links TRBV27 to TRBJ1-6; D remains unclear. The V gene's germline CDR1 is MNHEY and CDR2 SMNVEV (reference sequence). The CDR3 spans 14 residues. V was pared by 10 bases and J by 4 bases, with 14 bases between. CDR3 DNA: TGTGCCACCTCGGCCGGACCGTATAATTCACCCCTCCACTTT. It is translated as CATSAGPYNSPLHF.

The CDR3 sequence is CSARDDTGNRLAYNEQFF. In DNA, the CDR3 is TGCAGTGCTAGAGATGATACCGGTAACAGACTCGCCTACAATGAGCAGTTCTTC. The chain combines TRBV20-1 with TRBJ2-1; D ambiguous. The germline V and J ends were trimmed by 0 bases and 2 bases, with 20 bases remaining between them. CDR1 and CDR2 (germline): DFQATT, SNEGSKA (reference sequence). The CDR3 extends over 18 amino acids.

The chain is built from TRBV20-1 and TRBJ1-1; unclear D gene. Germline V gene data show CDR1 as DFQATT and CDR2 as SNEGSKA (reference sequence). The CDR3 totals 16 residues. V shed 0 bases and J shed 1 base, with 15 bases lying between them. CDR3 sequence (DNA): TGCAGTGCTAGAGATTTGGAACGCCCCCAGAACACTGAAGCTTTCTTT. Its protein is CSARDLERPQNTEAFF.

This clonotype turned up a few times. The CDR3 nucleotides are TGTGCCAGCAGTTACGGGGGAAACAATCAGCCCCAGCATTTT. It is translated as CASSYGGNNQPQHF. The rearrangement joins TRBV6-2 or TRBV6-3 to TRBJ1-5; a possible D gene is TRBD1 (5 bases). The CDR3 runs to 14 residues. Trimming removed 2 bases at V and 3 bases at J, with 8 bases between. The germline gives CDR1 MNHEY, CDR2 SVGEGT.

The genes are TRBV11-2 and TRBJ1-4; 7 bases align to TRBD1. This CDR3 comprises 12 residues. J gave up 6 bases and V 5 bases, and 0 bases lay outside the gene matches. Per germline, CDR1 SGHAT and CDR2 FQNNGV. The CDR3 bases are TGTGCCAGCAGCACAGGGGATGAAAAACTGTTTTTT. It codes for CASSTGDEKLFF.

This clonotype was detected only once. CDR3 residues: CASSPTSGGPRTDTQYF. Written as DNA, the CDR3 is TGCGCCAGCAGCCCGACTAGCGGGGGACCTCGCACAGATACGCAGTATTTT. The chain carries TRBV5-1 and TRBJ2-3; 12 positions match TRBD2. Trimming cost V 4 bases and J 1 base; bases outside gene matches: 7. The germline V gene encodes CDR1 SGHRS and CDR2 YFSETQ. This CDR3 comprises 17 residues.

The chain joins TRBV7-6 to TRBJ2-1, with D hard to call. V was shortened by 1 base and J by 0 bases, with 7 bases between the two germline ends. This CDR3 comprises 15 residues. Germline CDR1 is SGHVS and CDR2 is FNYEAQ. CDR3 residues: CASSLEWTSYNEQFF. The CDR3 bases are TGTGCCAGCAGCTTAGAATGGACCTCCTACAATGAGCAGTTCTTC.

This clonotype has a count of ten or more. At one of its ends the junction is not consistent with the germline gene, which may arise from a read error. CDR3 DNA sequence: TGCGCCAGCCGGTACAGCTACGAGCAGTACTTC. Amino acids: CASRYSYEQYF. The chain links TRBV6-2 or TRBV6-3 to TRBJ2-7; D is ambiguous. The CDR3 consists of 11 residues. The germline V gene encodes CDR1 MNHEY and CDR2 SVGEGT.

The V and J genes are TRBV7-9 and TRBJ2-7; 8 bases map to TRBD1. The J segment lost 5 bases and the V segment lost 5 bases, leaving 8 bases of the junction unmatched. The CDR3 contains 14 residues. CDR1 and CDR2 from the germline V gene are SEHNR and FQNEAQ (reference sequence). This CDR3 is CASSPDRVRHEQYF. CDR3 nucleotides: TGTGCCAGCAGCCCGGACAGGGTTCGGCACGAGCAGTACTTC.

This chain links TRBV5-1 with TRBJ1-1, with unresolved D. V was shortened by 0 bases and J by 8 bases, with 14 bases between the two germline ends. In germline, CDR1 is SGHRS, CDR2 YFSETQ. The CDR3 extends over 14 amino acids. CDR3 sequence (DNA): TGCGCCAGCAGCTTGGGGCTGCTTAACGCCGAAGCTTTCTTT. Translation: CASSLGLLNAEAFF.

The sample holds a few counts of this clonotype. The rearrangement joins TRBV11-2 to TRBJ2-5, with TRBD1 identical over 8 bases. This CDR3 has 19 residues. Germline V gives CDR1 SGHAT, CDR2 FQNNGV. The V and J ends lost 5 bases and 5 bases, in that order; junction bases with no gene match: 22. In DNA, the CDR3 is TGTGCCAGCAGCCCACACCGGGTGGGACAGGACCCGTTTTTGGAGACCCAGTACTTC. Its translation: CASSPHRVGQDPFLETQYF.

This chain links TRBV20-1 with TRBJ1-2; tentatively, D is TRBD1 (5 bases). The length of the CDR3 is 13 residues. The germline V and J ends were trimmed by 2 bases and 3 bases, with 10 bases remaining between them. CDR1 is DFQATT, CDR2 SNEGSKA, per germline (reference sequence). For the CDR3, the DNA is TGCAGTGCTAGAATAGCGGGGGACTATGGCTACACCTTC. Encoded protein: CSARIAGDYGYTF.

The V call is TRBV6-1, the J call TRBJ2-1; 7 bases map to TRBD1. Trimming cost V 5 bases and J 4 bases; bases outside gene matches: 2. This CDR3 is built from 13 residues. Germline CDR1 and CDR2: MNHNS and SASEGT. The CDR3 reads CASSTQGYNEQFF. The CDR3 nucleotides read TGTGCCAGCAGTACACAGGGGTACAATGAGCAGTTCTTC.

The rearrangement uses TRBV6-5 and TRBJ1-2; maybe TRBD1 (6 bases). This CDR3 is 14 amino acids long. Trimming pared 2 bases from V and 8 bases from J, leaving 15 bases between. Germline V gene sequence: CDR1 MNHEY, CDR2 SVGAGI. The CDR3 DNA reads as TGTGCCAGCAGTTACAGGGCAGGGGTAGGAGGCTACACCTTC. Translation: CASSYRAGVGGYTF.

V is TRBV20-1 and J is TRBJ2-3; 7 bases match TRBD1. Germline CDR1 DFQATT, CDR2 SNEGSKA (reference sequence). The CDR3 sequence is 14 residues long. The ends lost 6 bases at V and 0 bases at J; junction bases unmatched: 6. The CDR3 spells CSATGTASTDTQYF. In nucleotides, the CDR3 is TGCAGTGCCACCGGGACAGCTAGCACAGATACGCAGTATTTT.

The chain couples TRBV27 to TRBJ1-4, with D hard to call. The V end lost 5 bases, the J end lost 8 bases, and 12 bases lay between the germline ends. The CDR3 has 13 residues. Looked up from germline, CDR1 is MNHEY and CDR2 is SMNVEV (reference sequence). Here the CDR3 DNA reads TGTGCCAGCAGTCCGGGGATAGGGGAAAAACTGTTTTTT. Amino acids: CASSPGIGEKLFF.

V usage is TRBV5-1 and J usage is TRBJ2-1; 11 positions match TRBD2. J lost 0 bases, V lost 2 bases, and 13 bases had no gene match. In germline, CDR1 is SGHRS, CDR2 YFSETQ. There are 20 residues in the CDR3. CDR3 in amino acids: CASSFPGTSGLLSSYNEQFF. For the CDR3, the DNA is TGCGCCAGCAGCTTCCCCGGGACTAGCGGACTCCTGAGCTCCTACAATGAGCAGTTCTTC.

This rearrangement joins TRBV29-1 to TRBJ2-3, with D tentatively TRBD2 (5 bases). The length of the CDR3 is 14 residues. In germline, CDR1 is SQVTM, CDR2 ANQGSEA. V was cut by 7 bases and J by 1 base, with 15 bases left in between. The CDR3 coding sequence is TGCAGCGCTGAGGACGGAGGAGGCACAGATACGCAGTATTTT. This gives the protein CSAEDGGGTDTQYF.